This T cell receptor (beta chain) was identified in a study of OX40 agonist ivuxolimab in advanced cancers. Study details: Hepatocellular carcinoma, melanoma, renal cell or head and neck cancer affected the dose-escalation patients. Under the entry rules, prior anti-PD-1, anti-PD-L1 or anti-CTLA-4 therapy was allowed, and around 40% had some. Study-level points and caveats: Among the lowest levels of clonal expansion were found in partial responders at 0.1-3.0 mg/kg.

Sequenced by immunoSEQ multiplex PCR; TCRdb stores in-frame clones only, minus some. This sample has approximately 84,000 clones, with 94% found just once. This clone appeared once. The antigen is unknown. V lost 7 bases and J lost 6; bases outside the gene matches: 11. Germline V gene lookup returns CDR1 SGDLS and CDR2 YYNGEE. The CDR3 has 15 amino acids. Sequences were derived from CD4+ or CD8+ T cells sorted from blood, sampled in a trial of the OX40 agonist ivuxolimab. This sequence joins TRBV9 and TRBJ2-1, with TRBD2 matching 9 bases. This clonotype was obtained from an adult with an advanced solid tumor such as melanoma, head and neck, liver or kidney cancer. CDR3 sequence reads: CASASLAGYGNEQFF. The CDR3 nucleotides read TGTGCCAGCGCCTCGCTAGCGGGATATGGCAATGAGCAGTTCTTC.